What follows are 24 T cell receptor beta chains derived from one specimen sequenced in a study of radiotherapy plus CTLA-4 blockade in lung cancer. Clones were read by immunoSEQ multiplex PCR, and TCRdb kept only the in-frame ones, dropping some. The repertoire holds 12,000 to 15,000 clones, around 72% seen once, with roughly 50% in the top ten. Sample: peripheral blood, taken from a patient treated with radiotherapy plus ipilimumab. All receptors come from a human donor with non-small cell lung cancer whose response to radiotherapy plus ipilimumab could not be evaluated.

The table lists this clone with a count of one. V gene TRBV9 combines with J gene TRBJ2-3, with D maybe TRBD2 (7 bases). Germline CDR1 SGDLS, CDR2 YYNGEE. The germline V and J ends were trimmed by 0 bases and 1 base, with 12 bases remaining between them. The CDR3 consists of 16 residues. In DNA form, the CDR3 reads TGTGCCAGCAGCGTAGCTTCGGGGGGCGGCACAGATACGCAGTATTTT. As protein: CASSVASGGGTDTQYF.

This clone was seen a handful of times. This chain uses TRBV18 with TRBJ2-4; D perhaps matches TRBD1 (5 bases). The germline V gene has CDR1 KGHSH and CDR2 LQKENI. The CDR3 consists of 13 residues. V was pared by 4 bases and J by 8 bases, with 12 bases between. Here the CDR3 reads CASSQTVSDIQYF. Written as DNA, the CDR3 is TGTGCCAGCTCACAGACAGTTTCGGACATTCAGTACTTC.

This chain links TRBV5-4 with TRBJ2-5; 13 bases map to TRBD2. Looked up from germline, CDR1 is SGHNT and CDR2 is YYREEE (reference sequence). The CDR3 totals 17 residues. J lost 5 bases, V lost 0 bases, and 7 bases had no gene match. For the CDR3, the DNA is TGTGCCAGCAGCTTGGGACTAGCGGGGGGACCTGAGGAGACCCAGTACTTC. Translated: CASSLGLAGGPEETQYF.

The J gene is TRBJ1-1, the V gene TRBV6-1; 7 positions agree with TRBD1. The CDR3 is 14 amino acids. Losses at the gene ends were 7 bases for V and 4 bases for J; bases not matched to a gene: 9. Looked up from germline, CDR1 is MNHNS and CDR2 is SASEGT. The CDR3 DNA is TGTGCCAGCAACAAACAGGGGTCGGGCACTGAAGCTTTCTTT. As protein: CASNKQGSGTEAFF.

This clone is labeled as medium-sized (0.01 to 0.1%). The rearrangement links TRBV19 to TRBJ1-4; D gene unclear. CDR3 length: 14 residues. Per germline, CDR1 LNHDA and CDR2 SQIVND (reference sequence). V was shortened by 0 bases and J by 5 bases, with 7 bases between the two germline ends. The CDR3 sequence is CASSIDDSNEKLFF. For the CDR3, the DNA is TGTGCCAGTAGTATAGATGACTCCAATGAAAAACTGTTTTTT. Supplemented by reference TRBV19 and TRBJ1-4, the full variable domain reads DGGITQSPKYLFRKEGQNVTLSCEQNLNHDAMYWYRQDPGQGLRLIYYSQIVNDFQKGDIAEGYSVSREKKESFPLTVTSAQKNPTAFYLCASSIDDSNEKLFFGSGTQLSVL.

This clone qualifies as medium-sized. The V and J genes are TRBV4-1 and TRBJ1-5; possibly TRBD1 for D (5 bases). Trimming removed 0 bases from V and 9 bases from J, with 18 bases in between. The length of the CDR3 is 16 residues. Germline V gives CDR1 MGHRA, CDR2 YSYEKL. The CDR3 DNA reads TGCGCCAGCAGCCAAGATATAACAGGATTCTTGGGGCCCCAGCATTTT. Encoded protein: CASSQDITGFLGPQHF.

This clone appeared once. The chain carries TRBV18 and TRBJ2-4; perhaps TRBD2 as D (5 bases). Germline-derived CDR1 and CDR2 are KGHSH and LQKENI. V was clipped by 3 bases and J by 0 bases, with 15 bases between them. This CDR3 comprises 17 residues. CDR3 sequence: CASSPASSLLAKNIQYF. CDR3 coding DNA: TGTGCCAGCTCACCGGCTAGCAGCTTACTAGCCAAAAACATTCAGTACTTC.

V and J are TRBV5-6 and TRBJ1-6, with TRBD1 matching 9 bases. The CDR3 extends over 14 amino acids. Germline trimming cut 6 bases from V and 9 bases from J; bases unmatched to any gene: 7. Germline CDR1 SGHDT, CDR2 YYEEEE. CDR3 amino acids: CASNHGQGSSPLHF. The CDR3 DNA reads TGTGCCAGCAACCACGGACAGGGGAGTTCACCCCTCCACTTT.

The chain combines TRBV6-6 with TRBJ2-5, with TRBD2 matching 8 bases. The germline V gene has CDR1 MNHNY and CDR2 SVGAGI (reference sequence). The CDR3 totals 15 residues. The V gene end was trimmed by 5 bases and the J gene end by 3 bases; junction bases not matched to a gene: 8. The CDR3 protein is CASSTPGRGEETQYF. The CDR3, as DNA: TGTGCCAGCAGTACCCCCGGGCGGGGGGAAGAGACCCAGTACTTC.

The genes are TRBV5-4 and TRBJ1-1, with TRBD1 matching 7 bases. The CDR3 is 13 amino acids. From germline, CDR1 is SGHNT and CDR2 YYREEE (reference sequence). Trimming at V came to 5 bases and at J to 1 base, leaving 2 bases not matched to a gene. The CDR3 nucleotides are TGTGCCAGCAGGGGACAGTCGAACACTGAAGCTTTCTTT. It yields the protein CASRGQSNTEAFF.

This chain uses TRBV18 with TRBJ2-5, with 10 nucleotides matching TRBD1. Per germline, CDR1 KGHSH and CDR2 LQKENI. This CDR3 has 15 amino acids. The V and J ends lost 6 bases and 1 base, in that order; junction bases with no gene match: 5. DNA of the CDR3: TGTGCCAGCTCTCTTCGGACAGGGGGCCAAGAGACCCAGTACTTC. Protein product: CASSLRTGGQETQYF.

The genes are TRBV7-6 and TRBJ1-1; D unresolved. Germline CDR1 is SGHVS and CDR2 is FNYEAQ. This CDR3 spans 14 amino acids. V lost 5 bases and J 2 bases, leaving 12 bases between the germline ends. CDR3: CASSPAGGNTEAFF. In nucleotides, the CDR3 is TGTGCCAGCAGCCCAGCGGGTGGAAACACTGAAGCTTTCTTT.

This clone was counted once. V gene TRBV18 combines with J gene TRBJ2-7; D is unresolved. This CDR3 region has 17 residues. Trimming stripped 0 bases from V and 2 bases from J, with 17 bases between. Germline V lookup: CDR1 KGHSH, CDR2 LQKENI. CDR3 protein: CASSPPLAPTSTYEQYV. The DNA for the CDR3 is TGTGCCAGCTCACCACCCCTTGCTCCGACAAGTACCTACGAGCAGTACGTC.

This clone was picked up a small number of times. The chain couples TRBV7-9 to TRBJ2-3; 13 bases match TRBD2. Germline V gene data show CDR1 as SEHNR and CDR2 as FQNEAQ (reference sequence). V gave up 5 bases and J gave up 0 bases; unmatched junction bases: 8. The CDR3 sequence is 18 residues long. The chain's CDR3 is CASSRGTSGESSTDTQYF. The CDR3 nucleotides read TGTGCCAGCAGCCGCGGGACTAGCGGGGAATCTAGCACAGATACGCAGTATTTT.

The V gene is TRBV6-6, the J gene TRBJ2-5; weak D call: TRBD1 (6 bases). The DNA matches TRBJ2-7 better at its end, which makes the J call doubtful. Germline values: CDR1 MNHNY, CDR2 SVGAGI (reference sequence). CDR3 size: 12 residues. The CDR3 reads CATRDTTYEQYF. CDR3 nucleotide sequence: TGTGCCACCCGGGACACCACCTACGAGCAGTACTTC.

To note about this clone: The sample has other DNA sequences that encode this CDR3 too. The CDR3 coding sequence is TGTGCCAGCGGATATACAGGGGGCTGGACTGAAGCTTTCTTT. It encodes CASGYTGGWTEAFF. The chain is built from TRBV11-2 and TRBJ1-1; 9 nucleotides line up with TRBD1. This CDR3 comprises 14 residues. With V trimmed by 8 bases and J by 5 bases, 9 bases remained unmatched. Germline-derived CDR1 and CDR2 are SGHAT and FQNNGV.

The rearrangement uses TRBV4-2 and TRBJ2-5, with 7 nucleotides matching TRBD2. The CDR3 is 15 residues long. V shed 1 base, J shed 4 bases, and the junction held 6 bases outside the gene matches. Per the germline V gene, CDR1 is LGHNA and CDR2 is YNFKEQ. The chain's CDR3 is CASSQALGGLETQYF. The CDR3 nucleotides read TGTGCCAGCAGCCAAGCGTTGGGAGGGCTAGAGACCCAGTACTTC.

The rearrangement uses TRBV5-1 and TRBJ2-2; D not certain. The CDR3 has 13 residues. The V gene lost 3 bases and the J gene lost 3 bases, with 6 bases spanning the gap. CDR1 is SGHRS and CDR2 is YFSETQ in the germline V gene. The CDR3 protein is CASSYRDTGELFF. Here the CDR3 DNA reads TGCGCCAGCAGCTACCGGGACACCGGGGAGCTGTTTTTT.

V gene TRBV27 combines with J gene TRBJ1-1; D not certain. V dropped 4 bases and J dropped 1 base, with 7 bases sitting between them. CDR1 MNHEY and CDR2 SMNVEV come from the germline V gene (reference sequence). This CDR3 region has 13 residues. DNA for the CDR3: TGTGCCAGCAGTTCTAGGAGGAACACTGAAGCTTTCTTT. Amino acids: CASSSRRNTEAFF.

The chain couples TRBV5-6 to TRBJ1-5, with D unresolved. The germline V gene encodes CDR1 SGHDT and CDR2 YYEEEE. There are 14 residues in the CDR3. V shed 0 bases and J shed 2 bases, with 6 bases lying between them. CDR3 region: CASSLDLGNQPQHF. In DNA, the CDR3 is TGTGCCAGCAGCTTGGATTTAGGCAATCAGCCCCAGCATTTT.

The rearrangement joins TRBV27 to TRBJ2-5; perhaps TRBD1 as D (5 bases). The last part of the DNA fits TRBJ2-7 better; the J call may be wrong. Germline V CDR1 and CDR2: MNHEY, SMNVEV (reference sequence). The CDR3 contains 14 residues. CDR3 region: CASSIRQTSYEQYF. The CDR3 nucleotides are TGTGCCAGCAGTATACGACAGACCTCCTACGAGCAGTACTTC.

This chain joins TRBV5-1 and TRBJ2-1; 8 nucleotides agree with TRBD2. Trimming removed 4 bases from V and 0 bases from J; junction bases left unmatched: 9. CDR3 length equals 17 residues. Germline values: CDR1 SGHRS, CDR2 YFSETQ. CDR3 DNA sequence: TGCGCCAGCAGCCTTAGCCCGGGGGGGAGCTCCTACAATGAGCAGTTCTTC. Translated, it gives CASSLSPGGSSYNEQFF.

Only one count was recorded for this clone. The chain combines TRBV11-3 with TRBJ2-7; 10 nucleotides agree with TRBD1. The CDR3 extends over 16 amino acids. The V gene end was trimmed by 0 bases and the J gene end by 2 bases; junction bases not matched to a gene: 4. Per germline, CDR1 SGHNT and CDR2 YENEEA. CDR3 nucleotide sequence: TGTGCCAGCAGCTTAGAGACGGGACAGGGGACCTACGAGCAGTACTTC. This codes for CASSLETGQGTYEQYF.

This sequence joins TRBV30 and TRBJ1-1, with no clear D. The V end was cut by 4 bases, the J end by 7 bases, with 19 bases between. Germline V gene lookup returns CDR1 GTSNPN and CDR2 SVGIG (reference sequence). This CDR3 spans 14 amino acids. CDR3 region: CAWTSIFESGEAFF. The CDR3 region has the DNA TGTGCCTGGACCTCGATTTTTGAGTCAGGTGAAGCTTTCTTT.